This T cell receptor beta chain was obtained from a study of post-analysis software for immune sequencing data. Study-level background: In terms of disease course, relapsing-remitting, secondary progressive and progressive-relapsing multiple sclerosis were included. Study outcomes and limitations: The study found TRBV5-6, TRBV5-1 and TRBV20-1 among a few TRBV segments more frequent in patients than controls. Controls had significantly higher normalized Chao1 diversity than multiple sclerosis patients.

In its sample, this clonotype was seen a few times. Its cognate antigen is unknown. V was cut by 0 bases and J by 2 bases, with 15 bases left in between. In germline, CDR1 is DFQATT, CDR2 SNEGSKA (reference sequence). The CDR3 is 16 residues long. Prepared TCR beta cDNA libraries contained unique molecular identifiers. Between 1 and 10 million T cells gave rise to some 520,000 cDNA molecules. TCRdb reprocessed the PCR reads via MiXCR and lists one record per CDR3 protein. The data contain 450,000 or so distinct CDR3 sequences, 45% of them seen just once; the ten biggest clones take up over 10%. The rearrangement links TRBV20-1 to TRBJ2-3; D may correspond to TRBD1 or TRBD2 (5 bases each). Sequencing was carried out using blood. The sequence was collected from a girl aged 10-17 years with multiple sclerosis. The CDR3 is CSARDPGTRTTDTQYF. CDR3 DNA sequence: TGCAGTGCTAGAGATCCTGGGACCCGTACCACAGATACGCAGTATTTT.